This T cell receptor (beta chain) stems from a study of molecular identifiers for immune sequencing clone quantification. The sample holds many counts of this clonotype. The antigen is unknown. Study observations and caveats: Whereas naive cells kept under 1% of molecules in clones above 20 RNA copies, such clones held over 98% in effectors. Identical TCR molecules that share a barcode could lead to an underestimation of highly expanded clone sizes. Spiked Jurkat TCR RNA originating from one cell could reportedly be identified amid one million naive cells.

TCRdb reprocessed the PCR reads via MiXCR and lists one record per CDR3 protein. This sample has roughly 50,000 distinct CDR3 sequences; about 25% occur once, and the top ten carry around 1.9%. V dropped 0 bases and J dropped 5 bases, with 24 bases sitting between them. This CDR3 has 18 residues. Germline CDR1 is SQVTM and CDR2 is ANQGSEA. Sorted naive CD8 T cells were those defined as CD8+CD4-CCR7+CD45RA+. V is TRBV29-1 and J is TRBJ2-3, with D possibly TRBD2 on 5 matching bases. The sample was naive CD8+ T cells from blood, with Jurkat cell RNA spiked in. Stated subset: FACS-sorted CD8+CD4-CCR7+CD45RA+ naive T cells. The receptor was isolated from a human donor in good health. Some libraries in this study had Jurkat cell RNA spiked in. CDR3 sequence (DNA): TGCAGCGTTGAAGACGCGGCGTACATAAACCCACGGGGAGATACGCAGTATTTT. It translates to CSVEDAAYINPRGDTQYF.